These 32 T cell receptor beta chains originate from one sample sequenced in a study of T cell repertoires in cytomegalovirus infection. Their antigens remain unidentified. TCRdb fed the reads into MiXCR, producing one record per CDR3 protein. Here the sample spans about a million distinct CDR3 sequences, roughly 30% being singletons. The sample was cultured CD8+ T cells from PBMCs, taken from culture after CMV antigen stimulation. These receptors all stem from a human donor in good health (CMV status not recorded). Some clones in this sample may be carry-over from other donors' samples.

This clonotype was seen only a few times. This sequence joins TRBV4-2 and TRBJ2-2; 10 bases align to TRBD2. Germline CDR1 reads LGHNA; CDR2 reads YNFKEQ. V shed 2 bases and J 13 bases; nucleotides not matched to a gene: 19. The CDR3 runs 18 residues. DNA of the CDR3: TGTGCCAGCAGCCAAATCTCCCTCACCCAGGTAGCGGGGGGCATGCTGTTTTTT. It codes for CASSQISLTQVAGGMLFF.

This clonotype was found many times. This chain joins TRBV7-9 and TRBJ2-2; weak D call: TRBD2 (5 bases). Per germline, CDR1 SEHNR and CDR2 FQNEAQ (reference sequence). This CDR3 comprises 16 residues. The germline V and J ends were trimmed by 4 bases and 0 bases, with 12 bases remaining between them. As DNA, the CDR3 is TGTGCCAGCAGCTCTTGGGGAGAAACGAACACCGGGGAGCTGTTTTTT. This gives the protein CASSSWGETNTGELFF.

The rearrangement joins TRBV11-2 to TRBJ2-1; 9 nucleotides line up with TRBD2. The V gene's germline CDR1 is SGHAT and CDR2 FQNNGV. The CDR3 has 13 amino acids. V gave up 6 bases and J gave up 8 bases; unmatched junction bases: 5. The CDR3 reads CASRLGGGDEQFF. The DNA of the CDR3 is TGTGCCAGCAGGTTGGGCGGGGGGGATGAGCAGTTCTTC.

In this sample, this clonotype turned up a few times. The J gene is TRBJ2-3, the V gene TRBV7-9, with 8 bases identical to TRBD2. V was clipped by 1 base and J by 3 bases; unmatched bases: 6. From germline, CDR1 is SEHNR and CDR2 FQNEAQ (reference sequence). This CDR3 spans 16 amino acids. The CDR3 loop is CASSLVSGGATDTQYF. The CDR3 bases are TGTGCCAGCAGCTTAGTAAGCGGGGGCGCGACAGATACGCAGTATTTT.

The CDR3, as DNA: TGTGCCAGCAGCCCCCGGGACAGGGCCTCCTACAATGAGCAGTTCTTC. Translating it yields CASSPRDRASYNEQFF. This sequence joins TRBV7-9 and TRBJ2-1; 9 nucleotides line up with TRBD1. V shed 5 bases and J 0 bases; nucleotides not matched to a gene: 5. The CDR3 consists of 16 residues. CDR1 is SEHNR, CDR2 FQNEAQ, per germline (reference sequence). Using reference TRBV7-9 and TRBJ2-1 for the parts outside the CDR3, the full variable domain is DTGVSQNPRHKITKRGQNVTFRCDPISEHNRLYWYRQTLGQGPEFLTYFQNEAQLEKSRLLSDRFSAERPKGSFSTLEIQRTEQGDSAMYLCASSPRDRASYNEQFFGPGTRLTVL.

This clonotype was seen a handful of times. The chain links TRBV6-1 to TRBJ2-1; no clear D gene. V was clipped by 7 bases and J by 5 bases, with 6 bases between them. The CDR3 covers 11 residues. Germline V gene sequence: CDR1 MNHNS, CDR2 SASEGT. This chain's CDR3 is CASKTHNEQFF. The CDR3, as DNA: TGTGCCAGCAAGACCCACAATGAGCAGTTCTTC.

The chain recombines TRBV7-2 with TRBJ1-1; D gene uncertain. Trimming took 5 bases from V and 1 from J, leaving 11 bases between them. From germline, CDR1 is SGHTA and CDR2 FQGNSA. CDR3 length: 14 amino acids. This CDR3 reads CASSPPAGNTEAFF. The CDR3 DNA is TGTGCCAGCAGCCCCCCGGCAGGGAACACTGAAGCTTTCTTT.

The chain has TRBV28 and TRBJ1-2; no clear D. V lost 4 bases, J lost 2 bases, and 23 bases lay in between. This CDR3 has 18 residues. CDR1 is MDHEN, CDR2 SYDVKM, per germline. In DNA form, the CDR3 reads TGTGCCAGCAGTTACAACATGGGGAAACCAACGCTCAACTATGGCTACACCTTC. It encodes CASSYNMGKPTLNYGYTF.

The chain recombines TRBV6-6 with TRBJ1-2; D perhaps matches TRBD1 (5 bases). The V and J ends lost 0 bases and 5 bases respectively, with 10 bases between them. The CDR3 sequence is 14 residues long. Germline V gives CDR1 MNHNY, CDR2 SVGAGI (reference sequence). CDR3 sequence (DNA): TGTGCCAGCAGTTACTCGTCGGGGGGTTATGGCTACACCTTC. Translated: CASSYSSGGYGYTF.

The chain recombines TRBV29-1 with TRBJ1-4, with 10 bases that match TRBD1. Germline V gene data show CDR1 as SQVTM and CDR2 as ANQGSEA. V lost 6 bases and J lost 5; bases outside the gene matches: 3. The CDR3 spans 13 residues. CDR3 in amino acids: CSVWTGGNEKLFF. The CDR3 nucleotides read TGCAGCGTGTGGACAGGGGGGAATGAAAAACTGTTTTTT.

This sequence joins TRBV7-7 and TRBJ2-2; tentatively, D is TRBD2 (6 bases). Trimming pared 11 bases from V and 2 bases from J, leaving 12 bases between. From germline, CDR1 is SSHAT and CDR2 FNYEAQ (reference sequence). The CDR3 spans 13 residues. In nucleotides, the CDR3 is TGTGCCCACCGGGACTCAAACACCGGGGAGCTGTTTTTT. This translates into CAHRDSNTGELFF.

The chain uses TRBV27 and TRBJ1-6; TRBD1 matches at 9 bases. The CDR3 length is 20 residues. The V gene's germline CDR1 is MNHEY and CDR2 SMNVEV (reference sequence). The V gene end was trimmed by 3 bases and the J gene end by 5 bases; junction bases not matched to a gene: 17. This CDR3 is CASSFALGQGLSIDNSPLHF. The CDR3 DNA reads as TGTGCCAGCAGTTTCGCCCTCGGACAGGGGCTTTCGATAGATAATTCACCCCTCCACTTT.

The rearrangement uses TRBV7-2 and TRBJ1-1; a possible D gene is TRBD1 (5 bases). The length of the CDR3 is 15 residues. Germline V lookup: CDR1 SGHTA, CDR2 FQGNSA. Trimming shortened V by 4 bases and J by 4 bases, and 16 bases separated the two germline ends. The DNA of the CDR3 is TGTGCCAGCAGCTATCAGCCCGGGGGAAGCACTGAAGCTTTCTTT. Translation: CASSYQPGGSTEAFF.

This clonotype was observed at least ten times. V gene TRBV7-3 combines with J gene TRBJ2-1; a weak D match, TRBD2 (6 bases). CDR1 and CDR2 (germline): SGHTA, FQGTGA. The CDR3 totals 15 residues. Deletions cut 6 bases from V and 2 bases from J, with 14 bases between. The CDR3 is CASSLAGNPYNEQFF. In nucleotides, the CDR3 is TGTGCCAGCAGTCTCGCGGGGAATCCCTACAATGAGCAGTTCTTC.

On this clonotype: One end of the junction fails to match germline, which may point to a read error. The genes are TRBV7-6 and TRBJ1-5, with TRBD1 as a possible D gene (6 bases). Germline CDR1 and CDR2: SGHVS and FNYEAQ. This CDR3 has 13 amino acids. CDR3 loop: CVSSLEGGQPQHF. In nucleotides, the CDR3 is TGTGTCAGCAGCTTAGAGGGGGGCCAGCCCCAGCATTTT.

The rearrangement uses TRBV5-1 and TRBJ2-7; D is uncertain. The V and J ends lost 0 bases and 5 bases respectively, with 15 bases between them. The CDR3 has 15 residues. Germline V gene sequence: CDR1 SGHRS, CDR2 YFSETQ. CDR3 nucleotides: TGCGCCAGCAGCTTGGATACCGTCGTGCTCCACGAGCAGTACTTC. Protein sequence: CASSLDTVVLHEQYF.

The chain is built from TRBV2 and TRBJ2-7; 7 nucleotides line up with TRBD1. The V gene's germline CDR1 is SNHLY and CDR2 FYNNEI. This CDR3 region has 14 residues. The trim removed 7 bases at V and 7 bases at J, leaving 13 bases unmatched. CDR3 protein: CASTWDSPSEEQYF. Here the CDR3 DNA reads TGTGCCAGCACCTGGGACAGCCCTTCCGAGGAGCAGTACTTC. Combining the CDR3 with reference TRBV2 and TRBJ2-7 gives the whole variable domain EPEVTQTPSHQVTQMGQEVILRCVPISNHLYFYWYRQILGQKVEFLVSFYNNEISEKSEIFDDQFSVERPDGSNFTLKIRSTKLEDSAMYFCASTWDSPSEEQYFGPGTRLTVT.

V gene TRBV7-9 combines with J gene TRBJ2-5, with a weak D call TRBD1 (6 bases). V lost 3 bases and J lost 1, with 12 bases in between. CDR1 SEHNR and CDR2 FQNEAQ come from the germline V gene (reference sequence). This CDR3 contains 15 residues. CDR3 coding DNA: TGTGCCAGCAGCTTTGTAACAGGGCTCCAAGAGACCCAGTACTTC. The encoded protein is CASSFVTGLQETQYF. Using reference TRBV7-9 and TRBJ2-5 for the parts outside the CDR3, the full variable domain is DTGVSQNPRHKITKRGQNVTFRCDPISEHNRLYWYRQTLGQGPEFLTYFQNEAQLEKSRLLSDRFSAERPKGSFSTLEIQRTEQGDSAMYLCASSFVTGLQETQYFGPGTRLLVL.

The chain is built from TRBV12-3 or TRBV12-4 and TRBJ1-2; D is uncertain. Trimming took 2 bases from V and 10 from J, leaving 11 bases between them. The CDR3 covers 12 residues. The CDR3 protein is CASSLPGSAYTF. CDR3 coding DNA: TGTGCCAGCAGTTTACCGGGGTCCGCCTACACCTTC.

This clonotype was picked up a small number of times. V usage is TRBV7-6 and J usage is TRBJ2-1; 11 nucleotides align to TRBD1. CDR1 SGHVS and CDR2 FNYEAQ come from the germline V gene. The ends lost 5 bases at V and 6 bases at J; junction bases unmatched: 6. CDR3 length: 15 amino acids. The CDR3: CASSRLDRGRNEQFF. CDR3 DNA sequence: TGTGCCAGCAGCCGACTGGACAGGGGGCGCAATGAGCAGTTCTTC. The full variable domain, in which reference TRBV7-6 and TRBJ2-1 provide the parts outside the CDR3, is GAGVSQSPRYKVTKRGQDVALRCDPISGHVSLYWYRQALGQGPEFLTYFNYEAQQDKSGLPNDRFSAERPEGSISTLTIQRTEQRDSAMYRCASSRLDRGRNEQFFGPGTRLTVL.

This clonotype was picked up a small number of times. V usage is TRBV6-6 and J usage is TRBJ2-2; D unclear. CDR1 is MNHNY and CDR2 is SVGAGI in the germline V gene (reference sequence). The CDR3 spans 12 residues. V was pared by 1 base and J by 6 bases, with 3 bases between. CDR3 loop: CASSYFPGELFF. CDR3 sequence (DNA): TGTGCCAGCAGTTACTTCCCCGGGGAGCTGTTTTTT.

This clonotype was detected many times. J is TRBJ2-5 and V is TRBV7-6; D remains unclear. Trimming removed 0 bases from V and 2 bases from J, with 1 base in between. The CDR3 has 12 amino acids. In germline, CDR1 is SGHVS, CDR2 FNYEAQ. This CDR3 is CASSLAQETQYF. As DNA, the CDR3 is TGTGCCAGCAGCTTAGCGCAAGAGACCCAGTACTTC.

This clonotype was observed a few times. The V gene is TRBV19, the J gene TRBJ1-1, with TRBD1 identical over 7 bases. The CDR3 length is 15 residues. The J segment lost 0 bases and the V segment lost 3 bases, leaving 4 bases of the junction unmatched. Germline CDR1 LNHDA, CDR2 SQIVND (reference sequence). The CDR3 nucleotides read TGTGCCAGTAGTATGGACAGGTCTTTGAACACTGAAGCTTTCTTT. It yields the protein CASSMDRSLNTEAFF.

Notes on this clonotype: Germline and junction disagree at one end, which may indicate a read error. The V and J genes are TRBV15 and TRBJ2-7; D is possibly TRBD2 (7 bases). The germline V gene has CDR1 LNHNV and CDR2 YYDKDF (reference sequence). CDR3 length equals 15 residues. In DNA form, the CDR3 reads TGTGCCACCAACAGAGCCCGGGGGGCAGAGTTTGAGCAGTACTTC. Its protein product is CATNRARGAEFEQYF.

This rearrangement joins TRBV7-6 to TRBJ1-1; possible D gene TRBD1, 6 bases. Germline V gene lookup returns CDR1 SGHVS and CDR2 FNYEAQ. V lost 5 bases, J lost 4 bases, and 17 bases lay in between. The CDR3 is 15 amino acids. The CDR3 here is CASSEGAGGGTEAFF. CDR3 DNA sequence: TGTGCCAGCAGCGAAGGGGCGGGAGGGGGCACTGAAGCTTTCTTT.

V usage is TRBV6-5 and J usage is TRBJ1-5; TRBD1 agrees at 7 bases. From germline, CDR1 is MNHEY and CDR2 SVGAGI. The junction had 11 bases not matched to a gene; V was cut back by 4 bases and J by 8 bases. The CDR3 extends over 15 amino acids. CDR3 DNA sequence: TGTGCCAGCAGTTTTAGGGACAGCCCTAAGGAGCCCCAGCATTTT. Protein: CASSFRDSPKEPQHF.

V usage is TRBV28 and J usage is TRBJ2-7; tentative D call: TRBD2 (5 bases). V lost 7 bases, J lost 5 bases, and 21 bases lay in between. Germline values: CDR1 MDHEN, CDR2 SYDVKM. The CDR3 totals 15 residues. The chain's CDR3 is CASTPAELGFHEQYV. The CDR3 DNA sequence: TGTGCCAGCACCCCGGCCGAACTAGGGTTCCACGAGCAGTACGTC.

J is TRBJ1-1 and V is TRBV27; D remains ambiguous. Looked up from germline, CDR1 is MNHEY and CDR2 is SMNVEV (reference sequence). The V and J ends lost 2 bases and 4 bases respectively, with 8 bases between them. The CDR3 runs 13 residues. The CDR3 DNA reads TGTGCCAGCAGTTTAACTGAGGTCACTGAAGCTTTCTTT. Protein product: CASSLTEVTEAFF.

The chain carries TRBV7-6 and TRBJ1-2, with D hard to call. The CDR3 extends over 14 amino acids. Germline V gene data show CDR1 as SGHVS and CDR2 as FNYEAQ. Trimming left V 5 bases short and J 3 bases short, with 13 bases between. This CDR3 reads CASSAGDTYYGYTF. CDR3 DNA: TGTGCCAGCAGCGCGGGAGATACCTACTATGGCTACACCTTC.

The count of this clonotype is one. The chain employs TRBV27 and TRBJ2-3; TRBD1 agrees at 8 bases. This CDR3 contains 13 residues. V lost 4 bases to trimming and J lost 6 bases; unmatched junction nucleotides: 3. From germline, CDR1 is MNHEY and CDR2 SMNVEV (reference sequence). DNA for the CDR3: TGTGCCAGCAGTTCCAGGGGGCTGGATACGCAGTATTTT. Its protein product is CASSSRGLDTQYF.

V usage is TRBV24-1 and J usage is TRBJ2-3, with TRBD2 matching 8 bases. This CDR3 region has 18 residues. V lost 0 bases, J lost 0 bases, and 7 bases stayed unmatched. Germline CDR1 is KGHDR and CDR2 is SFDVKD. CDR3 bases: TGTGCCACCAGTGATTTGAGGAGCGGGGGTGAAAGCACAGATACGCAGTATTTT. This encodes CATSDLRSGGESTDTQYF.

The chain employs TRBV10-2 and TRBJ2-7; D may correspond to TRBD1 or TRBD2 (5 bases each). The CDR3 length is 13 residues. In germline, CDR1 is WSHSY, CDR2 SAAADI. The V end was cut by 4 bases, the J end by 3 bases, with 10 bases between. The CDR3 nucleotides are TGCGCCAGCAGTGTCGCTGGGGGCTACGAGCAGTACGTC. This gives the protein CASSVAGGYEQYV.